The 19 T cell receptor beta chains presented below share a single source sample, sequenced in a study of blood T cells in healthy people across ages. Together with a sample-barcoded 5' primer, a J-beta primer mix was included in a second PCR lasting roughly 6 to 12 cycles. TCRdb redid the calling of the 5' RACE reads with MiXCR, one entry per CDR3 protein. This table holds a few hundred thousand distinct CDR3 sequences, 25% to 30% found once. The sequenced sample consisted of blood. The source is a woman aged 70 to 79 in good health.

This clonotype has only a few counts. CDR3 loop: CSVGTGHVTEAFF. In nucleotides, the CDR3 is TGCAGCGTTGGGACAGGGCATGTCACTGAAGCTTTCTTT. J is TRBJ1-1 and V is TRBV29-1, with TRBD1 identical over 8 bases. The V segment lost 4 bases and the J segment 4 bases; nucleotides outside the gene matches: 5. The germline V gene has CDR1 SQVTM and CDR2 ANQGSEA. This CDR3 region has 13 residues. The full variable domain, with the rest looked up from reference TRBV29-1 and TRBJ1-1, is SAVISQKPSRDICQRGTSLTIQCQVDSQVTMMFWYRQQPGQSLTLIATANQGSEATYESGFVIDKFPISRPNLTFSTLTVSNMSPEDSSIYLCSVGTGHVTEAFFGQGTRLTVV.

This clonotype came up many times. The chain links TRBV5-5 to TRBJ1-4; D unclear. The CDR3 sequence is 12 residues long. CDR1 and CDR2 (germline): SGHKS, YYEKEE (reference sequence). Between the trimmed V and J ends, which lost 2 bases and 7 bases, there was a span of 6 bases. The CDR3: CASSFYGEKLFF. CDR3 DNA sequence: TGTGCCAGCAGCTTTTATGGTGAAAAACTGTTTTTT.

This clonotype appeared a few times. The chain employs TRBV5-1 and TRBJ2-7; 9 bases line up with TRBD1. V gave up 2 bases and J gave up 2 bases; unmatched junction bases: 5. The CDR3 covers 15 residues. Looked up from germline, CDR1 is SGHRS and CDR2 is YFSETQ. This CDR3 is CASSLYRGPTYEQYF. CDR3 nucleotide sequence: TGCGCCAGCAGCTTATACAGGGGGCCTACCTACGAGCAGTACTTC. The full variable domain, its missing parts supplied by reference TRBV5-1 and TRBJ2-7, is KAGVTQTPRYLIKTRGQQVTLSCSPISGHRSVSWYQQTPGQGLQFLFEYFSETQRNKGNFPGRFSGRQFSNSRSEMNVSTLELGDSALYLCASSLYRGPTYEQYFGPGTRLTVT.

The gene calls are TRBV12-3 or TRBV12-4 and TRBJ2-3; no clear D gene. V lost 1 base and J lost 2, with 7 bases in between. This CDR3 spans 14 amino acids. CDR3: CASSLVTPTDTQYF. CDR3 coding DNA: TGTGCCAGCAGTTTAGTCACTCCCACAGATACGCAGTATTTT.

This chain joins TRBV4-3 and TRBJ1-2; TRBD1 aligns across 7 bases. V was pared by 4 bases and J by 4 bases, with 3 bases of the junction left unmatched. Per germline, CDR1 LGHNA and CDR2 YSLEER. This CDR3 spans 13 amino acids. This CDR3 is CASSPGGVYGYTF. The DNA of the CDR3 is TGCGCCAGCAGCCCAGGGGGGGTCTATGGCTACACCTTC.

CDR3 in DNA: TGTGCCAGCAGTACCCCGACCTGGGAGCAGTACTTC. Its protein is CASSTPTWEQYF. The gene calls are TRBV6-2 or TRBV6-3 and TRBJ2-7, with D unclear. V shed 5 bases and J shed 7 bases, with 12 bases lying between them. The CDR3 runs 12 residues. CDR1 MNHEY and CDR2 SVGEGT come from the germline V gene.

The table lists this clonotype with many counts. This chain uses TRBV6-6 with TRBJ1-3; 9 nucleotides agree with TRBD1. CDR1 and CDR2 (germline): MNHNY, SVGAGI (reference sequence). Trimming cost V 2 bases and J 9 bases; bases outside gene matches: 5. The CDR3 totals 14 residues. CDR3 sequence reads: CASSYRDRAGTIYF. The CDR3 DNA is TGTGCCAGCAGTTACAGGGACAGGGCGGGCACCATATATTTT.

This clonotype was recorded at least ten times. DNA of the CDR3: TGTGCCAGCAGCTTAGCGCCCAGCGGGGGTCAAGAGACCCAGTACTTC. This encodes CASSLAPSGGQETQYF. The chain couples TRBV7-2 to TRBJ2-5; 8 bases map to TRBD2. The V gene end was trimmed by 0 bases and the J gene end by 2 bases; junction bases not matched to a gene: 5. This CDR3 comprises 16 residues. CDR1 is SGHTA, CDR2 FQGNSA, per germline.

The J gene is TRBJ1-2, the V gene TRBV20-1; 7 bases are shared with TRBD1. Germline V gives CDR1 DFQATT, CDR2 SNEGSKA (reference sequence). Unmatched junction bases numbered 11, after V lost 2 bases and J lost 8 bases. The CDR3 has 14 residues. CDR3: CSARQYNRGSGYTF. DNA for the CDR3: TGCAGTGCTAGACAATACAACAGGGGAAGCGGCTACACCTTC.

The rearrangement joins TRBV10-3 to TRBJ2-5, with 11 bases that match TRBD1. The CDR3 totals 15 residues. V trimming: 8 bases; J trimming: 4 bases; junction bases outside the gene matches: 9. CDR1 and CDR2 (germline): ENHRY, SYGVKD. The CDR3 DNA sequence: TGTGCCATCTCCCCTGGACAGGGGGCGCGAGAGACCCAGTACTTC. It specifies CAISPGQGARETQYF.

This clonotype was seen at least ten times. V is TRBV7-6 and J is TRBJ2-7; 8 bases are a match to TRBD1. The CDR3 runs to 13 residues. Trimming at V came to 5 bases and at J to 7 bases, leaving 7 bases not matched to a gene. Germline V gene lookup returns CDR1 SGHVS and CDR2 FNYEAQ. The DNA of the CDR3 is TGTGCCAGCAGCAATCAGGGGGCGCGGGAGCAGTACTTC. As protein: CASSNQGAREQYF.

This chain uses TRBV14 with TRBJ2-7, with D uncertain. V lost 1 base, J lost 0 bases, and 13 bases lay in between. CDR1 is SGHDN, CDR2 FVKESK, per germline. The CDR3 length is 16 residues. The DNA of the CDR3 is TGTGCCAGCAGCCAAGCCGCCGGGCGACACTCCTACGAGCAGTACTTC. It translates to CASSQAAGRHSYEQYF.

In its sample, this clonotype was seen a few times. The V call is TRBV7-3, the J call TRBJ2-5; the match to TRBD2 covers 12 bases. The closer fit of TRBJ2-1 to the DNA end suggests the J call may be wrong. Germline V gene lookup returns CDR1 SGHTA and CDR2 FQGTGA. CDR3 length: 15 amino acids. The CDR3 here is CASSLLAGGHAEQFF. CDR3 in DNA: TGTGCCAGCAGCTTACTAGCGGGGGGGCACGCTGAGCAGTTCTTC.

This clonotype was seen only a few times. The J gene is TRBJ1-2, the V gene TRBV20-1, with TRBD1 identical over 7 bases. This CDR3 has 15 residues. V trimming: 0 bases; J trimming: 2 bases; junction bases outside the gene matches: 6. CDR1 and CDR2 from the germline V gene are DFQATT and SNEGSKA (reference sequence). The CDR3: CSARDTQGGNYGYTF. The DNA of the CDR3 is TGCAGTGCTAGAGATACCCAGGGGGGGAACTATGGCTACACCTTC.

This clonotype was seen repeatedly, ten times or more. This chain connects TRBV20-1 to TRBJ1-4; the match to TRBD1 covers 8 bases. This CDR3 region has 15 residues. Germline trimming cut 5 bases from V and 5 bases from J; bases unmatched to any gene: 10. Germline-derived CDR1 and CDR2 are DFQATT and SNEGSKA (reference sequence). The CDR3 spells CSAGSGGPANEKLFF. The CDR3 nucleotides read TGCAGTGCTGGGTCAGGGGGCCCAGCCAATGAAAAACTGTTTTTT.

This chain uses TRBV11-3 with TRBJ1-5, with D possibly matching TRBD1 (5 bases). V was cut by 3 bases and J by 7 bases, with 10 bases left in between. Germline V lookup: CDR1 SGHNT, CDR2 YENEEA. The CDR3 has 13 amino acids. This chain's CDR3 is CASSFREGQPQHF. The CDR3 nucleotides are TGTGCCAGCAGCTTCAGGGAGGGGCAGCCCCAGCATTTT.

This clonotype showed up just once. This chain links TRBV5-1 with TRBJ1-6; the D gene is possibly TRBD1 (6 bases). V was shortened by 0 bases and J by 4 bases, with 11 bases between the two germline ends. CDR3 length: 16 residues. CDR1 and CDR2 from the germline V gene are SGHRS and YFSETQ. CDR3 residues: CASSLDRANYNSPLHF. DNA for the CDR3: TGCGCCAGCAGCTTGGACAGGGCCAATTATAATTCACCCCTCCACTTT.

This clonotype was picked up a small number of times. The chain has TRBV5-1 and TRBJ2-1; 12 bases line up with TRBD2. Per the germline V gene, CDR1 is SGHRS and CDR2 is YFSETQ. Trimming at V came to 1 base and at J to 7 bases, leaving 3 bases not matched to a gene. The CDR3 covers 15 residues. The CDR3 loop is CASSLKLAGGNEQFF. The CDR3 DNA sequence: TGCGCCAGCAGCTTGAAGCTAGCGGGGGGGAATGAGCAGTTCTTC.

This clonotype was found many times. The CDR3 DNA reads TGTGCCAGCAGGTCCTCGGATTCGGCATATGGCTACACCTTC. Translation gives CASRSSDSAYGYTF. The chain couples TRBV7-3 to TRBJ1-2, with D unresolved. V lost 6 bases, J lost 5 bases, and 16 bases lay in between. CDR3 length equals 14 residues. Germline assignment: CDR1 SGHTA and CDR2 FQGTGA.